A selection of T cell receptor beta chains follows, all from one sample in a study of cytomegalovirus exposure and HLA in healthy donors. Here immunoSEQ multiplex PCR was the method, and the copy in TCRdb shows in-frame clones only, minus some. Of some 270,000 clones in the sample, about 86% were seen once. The material sequenced was PBMCs. These TCRs come from a woman aged 18 to 35 in good health and CMV-seronegative. The CDR3 runs from the conserved cysteine through the conserved F or W.

v_gene: TRBV27
j_gene: TRBJ1-1
CDR3aa: CASSSPRSTEAFF

v_gene: TRBV11-2
j_gene: TRBJ2-2
CDR3aa: CASSTLRGGRATGELFF

v_gene: TRBV5-4
j_gene: TRBJ2-1
CDR3aa: CASSLGQGWNEQFF

v_gene: TRBV30
j_gene: TRBJ1-3
CDR3aa: CAWSPTAGNTIYF

v_gene: TRBV10-2
j_gene: TRBJ1-2
CDR3aa: CASSEGSATNYGYTF

v_gene: TRBV7-2
j_gene: TRBJ2-7
CDR3aa: CASGTGTENYEQYF

v_gene: TRBV5-4
j_gene: TRBJ1-1
CDR3aa: CASSQNRNTEAFF

v_gene: TRBV7-2
j_gene: TRBJ1-2
CDR3aa: CASSFGTPNYGYTF

v_gene: TRBV10-3
j_gene: TRBJ2-7
CDR3aa: CAISEARADEQYF

v_gene: TRBV5-1
j_gene: TRBJ2-7
CDR3aa: CASSLSSGGSYEQYF

v_gene: TRBV27
j_gene: TRBJ2-5
CDR3aa: CASRREQGAQETQYF

v_gene: TRBV19
j_gene: TRBJ1-1
CDR3aa: CASTGQGGVNTEAFF

v_gene: TRBV2
j_gene: TRBJ2-7
CDR3aa: CASSALAGRGIEQYF

v_gene: TRBV14
j_gene: TRBJ2-2
CDR3aa: CASSQKQGLRRELFF

v_gene: TRBV4-1
j_gene: TRBJ1-3
CDR3aa: CASSQGDRSSGNTIYF

v_gene: TRBV19
j_gene: TRBJ2-1
CDR3aa: CASSKGTSAGNEQFF

v_gene: TRBV30
j_gene: TRBJ1-2
CDR3aa: CAWSQSEGGVTVF

v_gene: TRBV5-1
j_gene: TRBJ1-2
CDR3aa: CASSLALGGTYGYTF

v_gene: TRBV18
j_gene: TRBJ1-5
CDR3aa: CASSPSLGQNQPQHF

v_gene: TRBV6-1
j_gene: TRBJ1-6
CDR3aa: CASSEGGGSPLHF

v_gene: TRBV4-2
j_gene: TRBJ1-1
CDR3aa: CASSHLIPGQGLVNTEAFF

v_gene: TRBV2
j_gene: TRBJ1-5
CDR3aa: CASSARVASNQPQHF

v_gene: TRBV9
j_gene: TRBJ2-3
CDR3aa: CASSVGTSGFDKYF

v_gene: TRBV27
j_gene: TRBJ2-7
CDR3aa: CASSFDLTTRNHEQYF

v_gene: TRBV4-3
j_gene: TRBJ2-7
CDR3aa: CASSQDFAGGFYEQYF

v_gene: TRBV28
j_gene: TRBJ1-5
CDR3aa: CASSFSGYQPQHF

v_gene: TRBV5-1
j_gene: TRBJ2-7
CDR3aa: CASSPTSGVLGEQYF

v_gene: TRBV4-1
j_gene: TRBJ2-2
CDR3aa: CASSQDRATGNTGELFF

v_gene: TRBV28
j_gene: TRBJ2-7
CDR3aa: CASSHSSGTTWEQYF

v_gene: TRBV25-1
j_gene: TRBJ1-4
CDR3aa: CASGPGQRNEKLFF

v_gene: TRBV6-4
j_gene: TRBJ2-5
CDR3aa: CASRGQGKETQYF

v_gene: TRBV5-1
j_gene: TRBJ2-1
CDR3aa: CASSTLAGVSNNEQFF

v_gene: TRBV15
j_gene: TRBJ1-4
CDR3aa: CATSRGRDRGREKLFF

v_gene: TRBV7-2
j_gene: TRBJ2-7
CDR3aa: CASSRTLAGGPNEQYF

v_gene: TRBV5-1
j_gene: TRBJ1-6
CDR3aa: CASSLLGGSNSPLHF

v_gene: TRBV27
j_gene: TRBJ2-1
CDR3aa: CASSPRRGGSNEQFF

v_gene: TRBV7-6
j_gene: TRBJ2-7
CDR3aa: CASSSSEIYEQYF

v_gene: TRBV27
j_gene: TRBJ2-3
CDR3aa: CASSTWESWTDTQYF

v_gene: TRBV28
j_gene: TRBJ2-7
CDR3aa: CASSSRPGTGSYEQYF

v_gene: TRBV4-3
j_gene: TRBJ1-4
CDR3aa: CASSQAKRADRGNEKLFF

v_gene: TRBV30
j_gene: TRBJ2-5
CDR3aa: CACVFSRAGETQYF

v_gene: TRBV7-2
j_gene: TRBJ1-5
CDR3aa: CASSFSVSNQPQHF